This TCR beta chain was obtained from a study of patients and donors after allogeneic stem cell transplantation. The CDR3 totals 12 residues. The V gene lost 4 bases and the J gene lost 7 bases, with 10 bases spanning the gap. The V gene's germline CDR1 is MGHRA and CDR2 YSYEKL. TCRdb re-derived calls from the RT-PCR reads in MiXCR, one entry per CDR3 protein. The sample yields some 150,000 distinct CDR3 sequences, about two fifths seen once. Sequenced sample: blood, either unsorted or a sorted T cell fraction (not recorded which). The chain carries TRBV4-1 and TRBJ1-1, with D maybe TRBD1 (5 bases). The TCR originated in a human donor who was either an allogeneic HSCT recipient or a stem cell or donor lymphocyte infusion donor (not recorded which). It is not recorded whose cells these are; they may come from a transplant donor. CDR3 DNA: TGCGCCAGCAGCCGCCGGGACGGTGAAGCTTTCTTT. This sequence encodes CASSRRDGEAFF.